This TCR beta chain was obtained from a study of T cells after somatic rescue of genetic block. The V end was cut by 0 bases, the J end by 6 bases, with 14 bases between. The CDR3 has 15 residues. Germline loops: CDR1 SGDLS, CDR2 YYNGEE. Profiled with immunoSEQ multiplex PCR; TCRdb holds only in-frame clones, not every one. The table records around 64,000 clones, 90% to 95% of them present only once. The sequence was obtained from a man between 40 and 49 years old. The chain has TRBV9 and TRBJ2-3; no clear D. Sample: peripheral blood mononuclear cells (PBMCs). CDR3 sequence (DNA): TGTGCCAGCAGCGTAGCGGGCAGACCTACGGATACGCAGTATTTT. This translates into CASSVAGRPTDTQYF.